This T cell receptor (beta chain) was retrieved from a study of cytomegalovirus exposure and HLA in healthy donors. The PCR contained 60 Vbeta and 13 Jbeta primers. The table came from immunoSEQ multiplex PCR; TCRdb's copy has only in-frame clones and leaves some out. The table includes about 190,000 clones, 84% detected once. Study conclusions and caveats: An analysis done earlier found most TCR beta V segments productive about 90% or about 30% of the time.

This CDR3 comprises 13 residues. The V segment lost 6 bases and the J segment 7 bases; nucleotides outside the gene matches: 5. Germline CDR1 MGHDK, CDR2 SYGVNS. In regard to this clone: The antigen remains unidentified.

Participants comprised healthy donors of bone marrow. The chain recombines TRBV25-1 with TRBJ2-5; 10 bases map to TRBD1. The receptor's source is a boy aged 5-17 years in good health and CMV-seronegative. The sample was PBMCs. The CDR3 is CASRGTGAGTQYF. The CDR3 DNA sequence: TGTGCCAGCAGGGGGACAGGGGCCGGGACCCAGTACTTC.